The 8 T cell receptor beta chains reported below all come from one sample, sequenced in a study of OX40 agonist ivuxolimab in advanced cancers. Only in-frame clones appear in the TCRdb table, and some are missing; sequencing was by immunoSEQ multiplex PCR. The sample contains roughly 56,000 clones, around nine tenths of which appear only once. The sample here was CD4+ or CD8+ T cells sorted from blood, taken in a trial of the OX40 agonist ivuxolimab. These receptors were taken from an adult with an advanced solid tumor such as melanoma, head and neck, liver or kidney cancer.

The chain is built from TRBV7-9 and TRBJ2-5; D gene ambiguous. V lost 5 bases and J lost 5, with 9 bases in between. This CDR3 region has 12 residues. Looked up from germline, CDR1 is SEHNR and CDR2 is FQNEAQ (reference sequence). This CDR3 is CASSPASETQYF. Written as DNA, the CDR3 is TGTGCCAGCAGCCCGGCCTCGGAGACCCAGTACTTC.

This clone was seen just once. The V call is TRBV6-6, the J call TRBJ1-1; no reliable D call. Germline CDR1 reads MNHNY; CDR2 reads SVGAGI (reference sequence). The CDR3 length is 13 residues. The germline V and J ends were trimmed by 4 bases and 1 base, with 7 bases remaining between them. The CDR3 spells CASSWDGNTEAFF. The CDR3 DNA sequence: TGTGCCAGCAGTTGGGATGGGAACACTGAAGCTTTCTTT.

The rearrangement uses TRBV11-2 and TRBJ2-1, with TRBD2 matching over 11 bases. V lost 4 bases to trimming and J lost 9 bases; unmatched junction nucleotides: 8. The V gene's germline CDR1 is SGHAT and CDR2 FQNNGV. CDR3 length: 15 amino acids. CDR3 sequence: CASSSTSGRGSEQFF. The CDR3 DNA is TGTGCCAGCAGCTCTACTAGCGGGAGAGGATCTGAGCAGTTCTTC. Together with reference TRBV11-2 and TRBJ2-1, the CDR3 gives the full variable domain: EAGVAQSPRYKIIEKRQSVAFWCNPISGHATLYWYQQILGQGPKLLIQFQNNGVVDDSQLPKDRFSAERLKGVDSTLKIQPAKLEDSAVYLCASSSTSGRGSEQFFGPGTRLTVL.

The CDR3 reads CASSLTPAGGNQPQHF. CDR3 in DNA: TGTGCCAGCAGCCTCACCCCGGCGGGGGGGAATCAGCCCCAGCATTTT. This sequence joins TRBV28 and TRBJ1-5, with D tentatively TRBD1 (5 bases). The V end was cut by 6 bases, the J end by 4 bases, with 19 bases between. Germline V gene lookup returns CDR1 MDHEN and CDR2 SYDVKM. CDR3 length: 16 amino acids.

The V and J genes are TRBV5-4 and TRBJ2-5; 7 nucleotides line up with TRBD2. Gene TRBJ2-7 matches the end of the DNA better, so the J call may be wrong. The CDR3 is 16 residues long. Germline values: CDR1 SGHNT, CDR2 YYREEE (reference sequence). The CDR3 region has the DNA TGTGCCAGCAGCCCCGGGACGGGACTACTCTCCTACGAGCAGTACTTC. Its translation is CASSPGTGLLSYEQYF.

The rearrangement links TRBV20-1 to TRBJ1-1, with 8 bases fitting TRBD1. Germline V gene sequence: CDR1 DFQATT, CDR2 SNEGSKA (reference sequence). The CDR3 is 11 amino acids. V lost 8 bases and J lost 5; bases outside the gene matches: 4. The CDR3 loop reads CSSRGRTEAFF. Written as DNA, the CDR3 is TGCAGTTCCAGGGGGCGGACTGAAGCTTTCTTT.

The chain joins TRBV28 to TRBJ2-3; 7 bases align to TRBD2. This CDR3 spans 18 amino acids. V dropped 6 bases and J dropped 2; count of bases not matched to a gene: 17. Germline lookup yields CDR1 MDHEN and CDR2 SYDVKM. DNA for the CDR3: TGTGCCAGCAGCCCTCCCAAACCCGGACTAGGTTTCACAGATACGCAGTATTTT. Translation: CASSPPKPGLGFTDTQYF.

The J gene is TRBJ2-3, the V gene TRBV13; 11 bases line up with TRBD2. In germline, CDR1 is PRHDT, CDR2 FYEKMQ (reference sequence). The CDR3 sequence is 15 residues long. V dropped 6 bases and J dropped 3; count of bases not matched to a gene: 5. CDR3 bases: TGTGCCAGCAGTTCGAGACTAGCGGGGACAGATACGCAGTATTTT. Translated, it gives CASSSRLAGTDTQYF.